This entry lists 6 T cell receptor beta chains sequenced from one sample in a study of OX40 agonist ivuxolimab in advanced cancers. Sequencing was performed with immunoSEQ multiplex PCR; in TCRdb, only in-frame clones are kept and a portion is missing. This table holds about 89,000 clones, about 88% found once. The source was CD4+ or CD8+ T cells sorted from blood, collected in a trial of the OX40 agonist ivuxolimab. These receptors were taken from an adult with an advanced solid tumor such as melanoma, head and neck, liver or kidney cancer.

The chain links TRBV14 to TRBJ1-2; TRBD1 is a possible D gene (5 bases). The CDR3 runs 16 residues. Germline values: CDR1 SGHDN, CDR2 FVKESK. Trimming shortened V by 6 bases and J by 7 bases, and 24 bases separated the two germline ends. CDR3 amino acids: CASSDHIDSGGLGYTF. Written as DNA, the CDR3 is TGTGCCAGCAGTGACCATATAGACAGCGGAGGCCTTGGCTACACCTTC.

V usage is TRBV21-1 and J usage is TRBJ2-7; the D call TRBD2 from the table was never checked on the DNA. TRBV21-1 is described as a pseudogene. This CDR3 contains 17 residues. The CDR3 is CASSKEWSRLSSYEQYF. The CDR3 bases are TGTGCCAGCAGCAAAGAGTGGTCCAGACTGAGCTCCTACGAGCAGTACTTC.

The V call is TRBV7-9, the J call TRBJ1-3; D possibly corresponds to TRBD1 (5 bases). The germline V and J ends were trimmed by 6 bases and 2 bases, with 17 bases remaining between them. Per germline, CDR1 SEHNR and CDR2 FQNEAQ (reference sequence). There are 16 residues in the CDR3. The CDR3 protein is CASSREGILTGNTIYF. The CDR3, as DNA: TGTGCCAGCAGTCGCGAGGGGATCCTCACTGGAAACACCATATATTTT. Drawing the rest from reference TRBV7-9 and TRBJ1-3, the complete variable domain is DTGVSQNPRHKITKRGQNVTFRCDPISEHNRLYWYRQTLGQGPEFLTYFQNEAQLEKSRLLSDRFSAERPKGSFSTLEIQRTEQGDSAMYLCASSREGILTGNTIYFGEGSWLTVV.

This chain connects TRBV7-9 to TRBJ2-1; 7 bases fit TRBD1. Germline CDR1 and CDR2: SEHNR and FQNEAQ (reference sequence). There are 15 residues in the CDR3. With 5 bases clipped from V and 7 bases from J, the junction kept 11 bases outside the gene matches. CDR3 in amino acids: CASSTRRAGGNEQFF. CDR3 coding DNA: TGTGCCAGCAGCACCCGGCGGGCAGGGGGAAATGAGCAGTTCTTC.

The rearrangement links TRBV15 to TRBJ1-2; D might be TRBD1 (6 bases). Trimming took 0 bases from V and 8 from J, leaving 10 bases between them. The CDR3 runs to 13 residues. The germline V gene encodes CDR1 LNHNV and CDR2 YYDKDF (reference sequence). CDR3 in DNA: TGTGCCACCAGCAGAGAGGGGGCAGGGGGCTACACCTTC. It specifies CATSREGAGGYTF.

The chain links TRBV9 to TRBJ1-2; D perhaps matches TRBD1 (5 bases). The CDR3 totals 15 residues. Per germline, CDR1 SGDLS and CDR2 YYNGEE. Trimming removed 2 bases at V and 4 bases at J, with 15 bases between. The CDR3 region has the DNA TGTGCCAGCAGCGTCGGGGGGGACGGAGGCTATGGCTACACCTTC. Protein: CASSVGGDGGYGYTF.